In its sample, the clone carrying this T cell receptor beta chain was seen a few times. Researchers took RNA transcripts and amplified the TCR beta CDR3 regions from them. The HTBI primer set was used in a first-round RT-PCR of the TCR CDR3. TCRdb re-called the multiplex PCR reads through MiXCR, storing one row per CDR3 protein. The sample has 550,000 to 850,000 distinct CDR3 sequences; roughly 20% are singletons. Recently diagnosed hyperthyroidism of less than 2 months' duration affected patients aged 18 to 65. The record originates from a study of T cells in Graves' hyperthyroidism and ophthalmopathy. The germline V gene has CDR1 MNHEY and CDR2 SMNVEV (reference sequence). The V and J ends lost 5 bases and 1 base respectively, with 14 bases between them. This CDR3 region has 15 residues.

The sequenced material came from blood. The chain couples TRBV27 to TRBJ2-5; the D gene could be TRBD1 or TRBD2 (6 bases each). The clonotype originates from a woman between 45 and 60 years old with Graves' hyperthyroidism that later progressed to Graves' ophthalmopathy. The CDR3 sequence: CASSPRDTVQETQYF. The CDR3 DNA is TGTGCCAGCAGTCCGCGGGACACCGTCCAAGAGACCCAGTACTTC.